The clone carrying this T cell receptor (beta chain) was counted a few times. Using immunoSEQ multiplex PCR, the repertoire was profiled, and TCRdb retains in-frame clones only, with some absent. Among roughly 14,000 clones listed, 80% to 90% were seen once. This CDR3 is built from 16 residues. Germline V gene lookup returns CDR1 LNHDA and CDR2 SQIVND (reference sequence). Trimming removed 5 bases at V and 4 bases at J, with 20 bases between. This entry belongs to a study of technical replicates of blood from several donors. The material sequenced was PBMCs. The chain is built from TRBV19 and TRBJ1-1, with TRBD1 as a possible D gene (6 bases). The clonotype originates from a human donor in good health. The CDR3 DNA reads as TGTGCCAGTAGTCCTGGACAGACTCGGTTATTCACTGAAGCTTTCTTT. Protein product: CASSPGQTRLFTEAFF. The entire variable domain, with the rest obtained from reference TRBV19 and TRBJ1-1, is as follows: DGGITQSPKYLFRKEGQNVTLSCEQNLNHDAMYWYRQDPGQGLRLIYYSQIVNDFQKGDIAEGYSVSREKKESFPLTVTSAQKNPTAFYLCASSPGQTRLFTEAFFGQGTRLTVV.